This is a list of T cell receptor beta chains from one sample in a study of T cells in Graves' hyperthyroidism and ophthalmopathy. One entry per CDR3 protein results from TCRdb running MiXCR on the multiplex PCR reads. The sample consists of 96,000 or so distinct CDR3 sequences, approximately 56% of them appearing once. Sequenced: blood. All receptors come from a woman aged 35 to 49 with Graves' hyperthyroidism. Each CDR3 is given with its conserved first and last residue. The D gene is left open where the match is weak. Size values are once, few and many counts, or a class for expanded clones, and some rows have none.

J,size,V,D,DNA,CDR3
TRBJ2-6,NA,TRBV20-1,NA,TGCAGTGCTAGTGGCACCAGCTCTGGGGCCAACGTCCTGACTTTC,CSASGTSSGANVLTF
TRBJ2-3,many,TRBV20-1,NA,TGCAGTGCTCCCCCGGAGGGAGATACGCAGTATTTT,CSAPPEGDTQYF
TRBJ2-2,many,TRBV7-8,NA,TGTGCCAGCAGCCCCGCGGACCAGAACACCGGGGAGCTGTTTTTT,CASSPADQNTGELFF
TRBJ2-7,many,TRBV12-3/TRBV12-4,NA,TGTGCCAGCAGCCATTTCGGATCTCTATACGAGCAGTACTTC,CASSHFGSLYEQYF
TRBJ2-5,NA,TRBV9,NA,TGTGCCAGCAGACCTTATACTCAAGAGACCCAGTACTTC,CASRPYTQETQYF
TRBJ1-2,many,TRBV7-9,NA,TGTGCCAGCAGCTTTAGCCGTCCGTATGGCTACACCTTC,CASSFSRPYGYTF
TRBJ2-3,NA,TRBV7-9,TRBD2,TGTGCCAGCAGTGAGGCGGGAGGGGCCACAGATACGCAGTATTTT,CASSEAGGATDTQYF
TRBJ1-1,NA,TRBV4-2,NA,TGTGCCAGCAGCCAAGTAGGAGACACTGAAGCTTTCTTT,CASSQVGDTEAFF
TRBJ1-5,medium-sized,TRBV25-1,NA,TGTGCCAGCAGTGAATCAGCGTTGAGCAATCAGCCCCAGCATTTT,CASSESALSNQPQHF
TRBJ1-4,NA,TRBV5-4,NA,TGTGCCAGCAGCTTCGGGACTCCTGCAACTAATGAAAAACTGTTTTTT,CASSFGTPATNEKLFF
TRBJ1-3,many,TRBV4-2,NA,TGTGCCAGCAGCCAAGCTAATAGGCCGAGTGGAAACACCATATATTTT,CASSQANRPSGNTIYF
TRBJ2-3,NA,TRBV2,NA,TGTGCCAGCAGTTACTCCGCTAGCGCCACAGATACGCAGTATTTT,CASSYSASATDTQYF
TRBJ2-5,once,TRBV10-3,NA,TGTGCCATCAGTGAGGGTTTTCAGGGGCGAGAGACCCAGTACTTC,CAISEGFQGRETQYF
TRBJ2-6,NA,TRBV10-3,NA,TGTGCCATCAGTATGAGGGGAACCTCTGGGGCCAACGTCCTGACTTTC,CAISMRGTSGANVLTF
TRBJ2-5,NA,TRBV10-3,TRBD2,TGTGCCAGCAGTGACGGACTAGCGGGAGGGCCTCAAGAGACCCAATACTTC,CASSDGLAGGPQETQYF
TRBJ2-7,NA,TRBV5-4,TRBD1,TGTGCCAGCAGTGAAGGGACAGAGGGCGGCTACGAGCAGTACTTC,CASSEGTEGGYEQYF
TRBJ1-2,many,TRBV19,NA,TGTGCCAGTAGTCCCCGCCAGAAGTCACACTATGGCTACACCTTC,CASSPRQKSHYGYTF
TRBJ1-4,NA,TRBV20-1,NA,TGCAGTGCTAAGCAGGGGAAGATTAATGAAAAACTGTTTTTT,CSAKQGKINEKLFF
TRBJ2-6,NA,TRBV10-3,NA,TGTGCCATCAGTATGAGGGGTGGGAGTGGGGCCAACGTCCTGACTTTC,CAISMRGGSGANVLTF
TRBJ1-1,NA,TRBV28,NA,TGTGCCACCAAACAGGGTCTGAGCACTGAAGCTTTCTTT,CATKQGLSTEAFF
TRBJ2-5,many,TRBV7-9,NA,TGTGCCAGCAGCTTGGCGGAAGGGTCCGAGACCCAGTACTTC,CASSLAEGSETQYF
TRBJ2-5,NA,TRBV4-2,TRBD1,TGTGCCAGCAGCTGGGGACAGGGGTTGGCGACCCAGTACTTC,CASSWGQGLATQYF
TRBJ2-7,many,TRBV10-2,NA,TGCGCCAGCAGGGTAATAGGCAGGGGTGAGCAGTACTTC,CASRVIGRGEQYF
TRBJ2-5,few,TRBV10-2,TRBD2,TGCGCCAGCCAGCCCCTAGCGGGAGACCAGTACTTC,CASQPLAGDQYF
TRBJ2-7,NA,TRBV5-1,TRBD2,TGCGCCAGCAGCTTGGCCGGTAGCGGGAGAACCTACGAGCAGTACTTC,CASSLAGSGRTYEQYF
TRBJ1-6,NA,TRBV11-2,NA,TGTGCCAGCAGCAGCCTACAGGGCCGGGGCTCACCCCTCCACTTT,CASSSLQGRGSPLHF
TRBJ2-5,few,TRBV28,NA,TGTGCCAGCAGCCCCCTGGGTCGGGGGAGGGAGACCCAGTACTTC,CASSPLGRGRETQYF
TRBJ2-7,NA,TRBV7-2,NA,TGTGCCAGCAGCTTAGCGGGAGGTAAAGAGCAGTACTTC,CASSLAGGKEQYF
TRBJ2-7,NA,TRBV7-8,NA,TGTGCCAGCAGCTTAGGCGGGGAGAGCATCGACGAGCAGTACTTC,CASSLGGESIDEQYF
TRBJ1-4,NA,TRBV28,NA,TGTGCCAGCAGTTTATGGAGGCAGGGCGAAAAACTGTTTTTT,CASSLWRQGEKLFF
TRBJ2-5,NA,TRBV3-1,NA,TGTGCCAGCAGCCCAGCCGGGGAGACCCAGTACTTC,CASSPAGETQYF
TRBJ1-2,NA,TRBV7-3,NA,TGTGCCAGCAGCCAAGGTGCCGGGAACGGCTACACCTTC,CASSQGAGNGYTF
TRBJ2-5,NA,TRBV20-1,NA,TGCAGTAGTACAGGGGGGGGGAACGGAGAGACCCAGTACTTC,CSSTGGGNGETQYF
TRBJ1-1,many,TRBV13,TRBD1,TGTGCCAGCAGCTTAGGTCAGGGGGGTTACACTGAAGCTTTCTTT,CASSLGQGGYTEAFF
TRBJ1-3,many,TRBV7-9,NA,TGTGCCAGCAGTCCCGGGGTCCTCTCTGGAAACACCATATATTTT,CASSPGVLSGNTIYF
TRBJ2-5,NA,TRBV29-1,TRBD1,TGCAGCGTTGAACGGGACAGGGCAACTGAGACCCAGTACTTC,CSVERDRATETQYF
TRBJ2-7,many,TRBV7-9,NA,TGTGCCAGCAGCTTTGGCAGGGGCGGTTCGTCCTACGAGCAGTACTTC,CASSFGRGGSSYEQYF
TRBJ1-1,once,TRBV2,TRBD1,TGTGCCACCTCGGGACAGGGGAATCGCGAAGCTTTCTTT,CATSGQGNREAFF
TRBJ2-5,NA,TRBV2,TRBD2,TGTGCCAGCAGAGCCGGGACAGCGGGAGGGCCGAAGACCCAGTACTTC,CASRAGTAGGPKTQYF
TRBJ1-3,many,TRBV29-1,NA,TGCAGCGGGGAGGGGTCTGGAAACATCATATATTTT,CSGEGSGNIIYF
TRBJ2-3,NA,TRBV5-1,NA,TGCGCCAGCAGCTTGACTCTAGCGTACCCGTACACAGATACGCAGTATTTT,CASSLTLAYPYTDTQYF
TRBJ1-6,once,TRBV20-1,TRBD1,TGCAGTGCTAAGGGGGGACAGGGGATTGATTCACCCCTCCACTTT,CSAKGGQGIDSPLHF
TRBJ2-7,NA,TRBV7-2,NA,TGTGCCAGCAGACGCGGGTACGAGGACGAGCAGTACTTC,CASRRGYEDEQYF
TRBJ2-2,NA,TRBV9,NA,TGTGCCAGCAGTTTCAGGGGCCGGGGTACCGGGGAGCTGTTTTTT,CASSFRGRGTGELFF
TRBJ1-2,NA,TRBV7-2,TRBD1,TGTGCCAGCAGTTTACCGGGACAGGCTTATGGCTACACCTTC,CASSLPGQAYGYTF
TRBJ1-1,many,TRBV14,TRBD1,TGTGCCAGCAGCATACGGACAGGGATGAACACTGAAGCTTTCTTT,CASSIRTGMNTEAFF
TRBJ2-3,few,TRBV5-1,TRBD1,TGCGCCAGCAGCCCAGGGCAGGGGGCAGCGGATACGCAGTATTTT,CASSPGQGAADTQYF
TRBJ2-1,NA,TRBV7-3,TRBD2,TGTGCCAGCAGCGTGGGTGGGCTAGCGGAAAACAATGAGCAGTTCTTC,CASSVGGLAENNEQFF
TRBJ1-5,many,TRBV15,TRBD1,TGTGCCACCAGCCGGGACAGGGGCAGCAATCAGCCCCAGCATTTT,CATSRDRGSNQPQHF
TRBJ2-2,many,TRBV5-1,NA,TGCGCCAGCAGCTTGAGCGCTACCACCGGGGAGCTGTTTTTT,CASSLSATTGELFF